Listed here is a single TCR beta chain. The data were taken from a study of long-term antiretroviral therapy in people with HIV. The assay, immunoSEQ v3.0, was run at survey level. Assay used: immunoSEQ multiplex PCR; TCRdb lists only in-frame clones, some missing. The repertoire has some 35,000 clones, 60% to 75% of them found once; the top ten carry roughly 3.5%. After removal of 5 bases from V and 0 bases from J, the junction contained 6 bases not matched to a gene. Germline V CDR1 and CDR2: LGHNA, YNFKEQ. This CDR3 spans 17 amino acids. The sequencing used unsorted PBMCs, collected 3 years after starting antiretroviral therapy. The clonotype was recovered from a man between 50 and 59 years old with HIV. This chain connects TRBV4-2 to TRBJ2-4; 11 bases line up with TRBD2. The CDR3 DNA follows: TGTGCCAGCAGCTACTTTAGCGGGGGGGTAGCCAAAAACATTCAGTACTTC. Translated: CASSYFSGGVAKNIQYF.